Below are 13 T cell receptor beta chains sequenced from a single sample in a study of T cells in Graves' hyperthyroidism and ophthalmopathy. The source material, RNA transcripts, was used to amplify TCR beta CDR3 regions. First-round RT-PCR with HTBI primers amplified the TCR CDR3 region. TCRdb reprocessed the multiplex PCR reads via MiXCR and lists one record per CDR3 protein. This table holds about 640,000 distinct CDR3 sequences, about 14% found once. Source material: blood. The receptors here all came from a woman between 45 and 65 years old with Graves' ophthalmopathy.

In this sample, this clonotype turned up many times. The rearrangement links TRBV30 to TRBJ1-2, with TRBD1 identical over 8 bases. CDR1 GTSNPN and CDR2 SVGIG come from the germline V gene (reference sequence). The CDR3 loop spans 11 amino acids. The J segment lost 8 bases and the V segment lost 4 bases, leaving 3 bases of the junction unmatched. The DNA of the CDR3 is TGTGCCTGGACCCGGACAGGGGGCTACACCTTC. Its protein is CAWTRTGGYTF. Variable domain in full (rest from reference TRBV30 and TRBJ1-2): SQTIHQWPATLVQPVGSPLSLECTVEGTSNPNLYWYRQAAGRGLQLLFYSVGIGQISSEVPQNLSASRPQDRQFILSSKKLLLSDSGFYLCAWTRTGGYTFGSGTRLTVV.

Notes on this clonotype: A much larger clone sits a single nucleotide away, making a read error possible. The conserved phenylalanine or tryptophan is not found at the CDR3 terminus, so this likely reflects a read error. This sequence joins TRBV29-1 and TRBJ2-5; 7 bases match TRBD1. This CDR3 region has 12 residues. The V gene's germline CDR1 is SQVTM and CDR2 ANQGSEA. Trimming removed 4 bases from V and 5 bases from J; junction bases left unmatched: 4. CDR3: CSVVMTGETQYL. The CDR3, as DNA: TGCAGCGTTGTCATGACAGGGGAGACCCAGTACCTC.

This clonotype was seen only a few times. The V and J genes are TRBV30 and TRBJ1-5; 7 bases fit TRBD1. V lost 2 bases, J lost 6 bases, and 13 bases stayed unmatched. This CDR3 is 16 amino acids long. Germline V lookup: CDR1 GTSNPN, CDR2 SVGIG (reference sequence). In DNA, the CDR3 is TGTGCCTGGAGTCCCCCCCCGGGCAGGGGGTTTCAGCCCCAGCATTTT. Translated: CAWSPPPGRGFQPQHF.

The chain carries TRBV29-1 and TRBJ1-6, with 8 bases lining up with TRBD1. After removal of 6 bases from V and 10 bases from J, the junction contained 8 bases not matched to a gene. The CDR3 loop spans 13 amino acids. Per germline, CDR1 SQVTM and CDR2 ANQGSEA. As DNA, the CDR3 is TGCAGCGTCAAGGACAGGGTTGAGTCACCCCTCCACTTT. This codes for CSVKDRVESPLHF.

In the case of this clonotype: A much more abundant neighbour one base away suggests this may be a read error. The rearrangement joins TRBV18 to TRBJ1-1; no definite D call. This CDR3 contains 11 residues. Germline values: CDR1 KGHSH, CDR2 LQKENI. Trimming cost V 5 bases and J 12 bases, with 13 bases left between them. The CDR3 region is CASSLELETFF. Written as DNA, the CDR3 is TGTGCCAGCTCATTGGAACTGGAAACTTTCTTT.

The V and J genes are TRBV2 and TRBJ2-3; weak D call: TRBD2 (6 bases). Germline lookup yields CDR1 SNHLY and CDR2 FYNNEI. The V gene lost 4 bases and the J gene lost 2 bases, with 25 bases spanning the gap. The CDR3 sequence is 19 residues long. In DNA form, the CDR3 reads TGTGCCAGCAGTGCCCGTGGGGGAAGGTCGGGAGCGGTCACAGATACGCAGTATTTT. Residues: CASSARGGRSGAVTDTQYF. The entire variable domain, with the rest obtained from reference TRBV2 and TRBJ2-3, is as follows: EPEVTQTPSHQVTQMGQEVILRCVPISNHLYFYWYRQILGQKVEFLVSFYNNEISEKSEIFDDQFSVERPDGSNFTLKIRSTKLEDSAMYFCASSARGGRSGAVTDTQYFGPGTRLTVL.

This clonotype appeared many times. The chain is built from TRBV2 and TRBJ2-7, with 12 nucleotides matching TRBD2. The trim removed 6 bases at V and 2 bases at J, leaving 14 bases unmatched. This CDR3 is built from 18 residues. Germline values: CDR1 SNHLY, CDR2 FYNNEI. CDR3 DNA sequence: TGTGCCAGCAGCAAGAGAGAAACTAGCGGGAGGTCCCCCTACGAGCAGTACTTC. Protein product: CASSKRETSGRSPYEQYF.

This clonotype was observed a handful of times. The J gene is TRBJ2-3, the V gene TRBV5-4, with 8 bases fitting TRBD2. The CDR3 extends over 15 amino acids. With V trimmed by 3 bases and J by 7 bases, 10 bases remained unmatched. Germline CDR1 and CDR2: SGHNT and YYREEE (reference sequence). The CDR3 region has the DNA TGTGCCAGCAGCTCTAAAGCGGGAGTACAAAATACGCAGTATTTT. Translation gives CASSSKAGVQNTQYF.

This clonotype showed up just a few times. The chain is built from TRBV6-1 and TRBJ1-1, with D maybe TRBD1 (5 bases). The CDR3 sequence is 14 residues long. Trimming removed 6 bases from V and 10 bases from J, with 21 bases in between. Germline CDR1 is MNHNS and CDR2 is SASEGT. This CDR3 reads CASSIKTAPRGAFF. Here the CDR3 DNA reads TGTGCCAGCAGCATCAAGACAGCCCCGCGGGGAGCTTTCTTT.

This clonotype occurred many times. This rearrangement joins TRBV19 to TRBJ1-1, with a tentative D call TRBD1 (6 bases). V lost 5 bases, J lost 0 bases, and 10 bases lay in between. The CDR3 extends over 14 amino acids. Germline CDR1 is LNHDA and CDR2 is SQIVND (reference sequence). CDR3 DNA: TGTGCCAGTAGTCGGGACAACGTGAACACTGAAGCTTTCTTT. Its translation: CASSRDNVNTEAFF.

The CDR3 bases are TGCGCCAGCAGCTTGGGACGGAACTTTCCTTCTGGGGCCAACGTCCTGACTTTC. As protein: CASSLGRNFPSGANVLTF. V gene TRBV5-1 combines with J gene TRBJ2-6; D is unresolved. Per the germline V gene, CDR1 is SGHRS and CDR2 is YFSETQ. V gave up 0 bases and J gave up 1 base, with 14 bases separating them. The CDR3 length is 18 residues.

Comment on this clonotype: This could be a read error, since a much larger clone is one nucleotide away. V gene TRBV2 combines with J gene TRBJ1-1; D is uncertain. Germline V gives CDR1 SNHLY, CDR2 FYNNEI. The CDR3 runs to 13 residues. CDR3 DNA sequence: TGTGCCAGCAGTGAAACAGTTCGGACTGAATCTTTCTTT. This sequence encodes CASSETVRTESFF.

In its sample, this clonotype was seen many times. V is TRBV3-1 and J is TRBJ2-3; no reliable D call. Germline CDR1 reads LGHDT; CDR2 reads YNNKEL (reference sequence). The CDR3 is made up of 13 amino acids. The V end lost 1 base, the J end lost 3 bases, and 5 bases lay between the germline ends. Here the CDR3 DNA reads TGTGCCAGCAGCCAAGGGGAAACAGATACGCAGTATTTT. It codes for CASSQGETDTQYF.